These 32 T cell receptor beta chains were all obtained from the same sample, sequenced in a study of T cells in tuberculosis. Profiled with immunoSEQ multiplex PCR; TCRdb holds only in-frame clones, not every one. The sample carries about 22,000 clones, around 85% recorded once. The time point was: new active TB diagnosis, blood taken before or within 7 days of starting treatment. The sequencing used PBMCs, collected at tuberculosis diagnosis. Receptors were obtained from an adult with tuberculosis.

In DNA, the CDR3 is TGTGCCAGCAGCTTGGCTAGACTGCAGTCCTACGAGCAGTACTTC. Encoded protein: CASSLARLQSYEQYF. The V call is TRBV11-2, the J call TRBJ2-7; D not certain. The CDR3 runs 15 residues. Trimming left V 3 bases short and J 1 base short, with 13 bases between. Germline lookup yields CDR1 SGHAT and CDR2 FQNNGV.

The chain employs TRBV30 and TRBJ1-1; D is ambiguous. V lost 4 bases, J lost 0 bases, and 6 bases lay in between. The germline CDR1 and CDR2 sequences are GTSNPN and SVGIG (reference sequence). The CDR3 extends over 12 amino acids. In DNA form, the CDR3 reads TGTGCCTGGAACGGGATGAACACTGAAGCTTTCTTT. This gives the protein CAWNGMNTEAFF.

The chain links TRBV25-1 to TRBJ1-2; D is perhaps TRBD1 (5 bases). The CDR3 extends over 13 amino acids. Trimming removed 4 bases at V and 8 bases at J, with 14 bases between. Germline assignment: CDR1 MGHDK and CDR2 SYGVNS. The CDR3 DNA sequence: TGTGCCAGCAGTGTCCCCGGGTGGGGCGGCTACACCTTC. Protein product: CASSVPGWGGYTF.

The chain uses TRBV5-8 and TRBJ2-1, with D unresolved. The CDR3 sequence is 15 residues long. With 0 bases removed from V and 5 bases from J, the gap between germline ends came to 12 bases. Germline CDR1 is SGHTS and CDR2 is YDEGEE. CDR3 amino acids: CASSLDGRSHNEQFF. Written as DNA, the CDR3 is TGTGCCAGCAGCTTGGACGGCCGGAGTCACAATGAGCAGTTCTTC.

The chain couples TRBV5-1 to TRBJ2-7; a weak D match, TRBD2 (5 bases). Germline V gene sequence: CDR1 SGHRS, CDR2 YFSETQ. The V and J ends lost 2 bases and 0 bases respectively, with 12 bases between them. The CDR3 is 15 amino acids. The CDR3 is CASSFEGRSSYEQYF. The CDR3 DNA follows: TGCGCCAGCAGCTTCGAGGGAAGAAGCTCCTACGAGCAGTACTTC.

The chain links TRBV19 to TRBJ1-1; 8 bases match TRBD1. This CDR3 comprises 15 residues. Germline V gene sequence: CDR1 LNHDA, CDR2 SQIVND (reference sequence). J lost 0 bases, V lost 5 bases, and 5 bases had no gene match. This CDR3 reads CASSPDRGLNTEAFF. DNA for the CDR3: TGTGCCAGTAGTCCAGACAGGGGCCTGAACACTGAAGCTTTCTTT.

The V and J genes are TRBV2 and TRBJ2-2; no reliable D call. The CDR3 runs to 14 residues. CDR1 is SNHLY and CDR2 is FYNNEI in the germline V gene. V shed 4 bases and J shed 0 bases, with 6 bases lying between them. The CDR3 DNA reads as TGTGCCAGCAGTGTCTTCGCGAACACCGGGGAGCTGTTTTTT. Translating gives CASSVFANTGELFF.

The V call is TRBV7-9, the J call TRBJ2-2, with 9 nucleotides matching TRBD1. V shed 3 bases and J 9 bases; nucleotides not matched to a gene: 14. The CDR3 length is 17 residues. Germline-derived CDR1 and CDR2 are SEHNR and FQNEAQ (reference sequence). CDR3 sequence: CASSLSRRDRVIRELFF. Written as DNA, the CDR3 is TGTGCCAGCAGCTTGAGCCGCCGGGACAGGGTCATTAGGGAGCTGTTTTTT. The variable domain in full, with the rest retrieved from reference TRBV7-9 and TRBJ2-2, is DTGVSQNPRHKITKRGQNVTFRCDPISEHNRLYWYRQTLGQGPEFLTYFQNEAQLEKSRLLSDRFSAERPKGSFSTLEIQRTEQGDSAMYLCASSLSRRDRVIRELFFGEGSRLTVL.

CDR3 amino acids: CASSGGSSYEQYF. The CDR3, as DNA: TGTGCCAGCAGCGGCGGGAGCTCCTACGAGCAGTACTTC. The gene calls are TRBV5-6 and TRBJ2-7, with 7 bases aligning to TRBD2. Germline values: CDR1 SGHDT, CDR2 YYEEEE. Trimming took 4 bases from V and 0 from J; bases not matched to a gene: 1. CDR3 length: 13 amino acids.

The V and J genes are TRBV9 and TRBJ2-2, with 10 bases aligning to TRBD2. This CDR3 has 17 residues. The ends lost 0 bases at V and 2 bases at J; junction bases unmatched: 4. Germline loops: CDR1 SGDLS, CDR2 YYNGEE. The CDR3 loop is CASSVALAGDNTGELFF. CDR3 DNA sequence: TGTGCCAGCAGCGTAGCTCTAGCGGGGGATAACACCGGGGAGCTGTTTTTT.

CDR3 loop: CASSLGDSQGYTF. Written as DNA, the CDR3 is TGTGCCAGCAGCCTTGGGGACAGCCAGGGCTACACCTTC. This chain uses TRBV6-4 with TRBJ1-2, with 7 positions matching TRBD1. Germline loops: CDR1 MRHNA, CDR2 SNTAGT. After removal of 6 bases from V and 8 bases from J, the junction contained 9 bases not matched to a gene. The CDR3 extends over 13 amino acids.

The chain employs TRBV4-1 and TRBJ1-1; D not resolved. Germline assignment: CDR1 MGHRA and CDR2 YSYEKL. Trimming took off 0 bases at V and 3 bases at J, with 8 bases between the two ends. The CDR3 totals 14 residues. This CDR3 is CASSQDDGDTEAFF. The DNA of the CDR3 is TGCGCCAGCAGCCAAGACGACGGGGACACTGAAGCTTTCTTT.

The chain joins TRBV28 to TRBJ1-3; 7 bases map to TRBD1. Trimming took 4 bases from V and 4 from J; bases not matched to a gene: 7. The CDR3 length is 15 residues. The germline V gene encodes CDR1 MDHEN and CDR2 SYDVKM. The CDR3 protein is CASSWVSGQGNTIYF. For the CDR3, the DNA is TGTGCCAGCAGTTGGGTTTCGGGACAGGGAAACACCATATATTTT.

This chain joins TRBV10-1 and TRBJ1-1, with 7 positions matching TRBD1. J gave up 2 bases and V 5 bases, and 5 bases lay outside the gene matches. The germline CDR1 and CDR2 sequences are WNHNN and SYGVQD (reference sequence). The CDR3 is 14 residues long. The CDR3 protein is CASSRDSANTEAFF. The CDR3 nucleotides are TGCGCCAGCAGTAGGGACAGCGCCAACACTGAAGCTTTCTTT.

The V gene is TRBV7-3, the J gene TRBJ2-3; 7 nucleotides match TRBD2. The junction had 10 bases not matched to a gene; V was cut back by 0 bases and J by 4 bases. CDR3 length: 17 residues. The germline V gene encodes CDR1 SGHTA and CDR2 FQGTGA. CDR3 coding DNA: TGTGCCAGCAGCTTAACGAGGCTAGCGGCCAGCGCAGATACGCAGTATTTT. Its protein product is CASSLTRLAASADTQYF.

V usage is TRBV27 and J usage is TRBJ2-7, with 8 bases fitting TRBD1. The germline gives CDR1 MNHEY, CDR2 SMNVEV (reference sequence). This CDR3 region has 14 residues. Unmatched junction bases numbered 6, after V lost 4 bases and J lost 4 bases. The CDR3 bases are TGTGCCAGCAGTTCCCGGACAGGGCGTTACGAGCAGTACTTC. The encoded protein is CASSSRTGRYEQYF.

The chain carries TRBV6-5 and TRBJ2-1; tentative D call: TRBD2 (7 bases). The ends were cut back, 6 bases at V and 6 bases at J, with 18 bases in the middle. There are 15 residues in the CDR3. Germline assignment: CDR1 MNHEY and CDR2 SVGAGI. The CDR3 nucleotides are TGTGCCAGCAGCCACTCGGGGGGCTCGTCCAATGAGCAGTTCTTC. This gives the protein CASSHSGGSSNEQFF.

V gene TRBV5-8 combines with J gene TRBJ2-7, with a possible D match to TRBD1 (6 bases). Trimming cost V 7 bases and J 3 bases, with 14 bases left between them. The CDR3 spans 13 residues. CDR1 is SGHTS, CDR2 YDEGEE, per germline. The CDR3 DNA follows: TGTGCCAGCCCCCAGACAGGACTCTACGAGCAGTACTTC. Amino acids: CASPQTGLYEQYF.

The chain uses TRBV10-3 and TRBJ1-2; tentatively, D is TRBD1 (5 bases). Germline-derived CDR1 and CDR2 are ENHRY and SYGVKD. V lost 3 bases and J 5 bases, leaving 16 bases between the germline ends. This CDR3 is 15 amino acids long. The CDR3 is CAISEESGREYGYTF. In nucleotides, the CDR3 is TGTGCCATCAGTGAAGAATCGGGGCGGGAATATGGCTACACCTTC.

The V call is TRBV30, the J call TRBJ2-7; 7 nucleotides match TRBD1. This CDR3 has 13 residues. Germline CDR1 reads GTSNPN; CDR2 reads SVGIG (reference sequence). Trimming at V came to 5 bases and at J to 3 bases, leaving 7 bases not matched to a gene. CDR3 sequence reads: CAWSGTVNYEQYF. In nucleotides, the CDR3 is TGTGCCTGGTCCGGGACAGTGAACTACGAGCAGTACTTC.

The J gene is TRBJ2-7, the V gene TRBV7-6, with 7 positions matching TRBD2. CDR1 is SGHVS, CDR2 FNYEAQ, per germline. Unmatched junction bases numbered 6, after V lost 8 bases and J lost 2 bases. CDR3 length equals 13 residues. The CDR3 loop is CASLAGGTYEQYF. The CDR3 bases are TGTGCCAGCCTCGCCGGGGGGACCTACGAGCAGTACTTC.

This clone was recorded once. The chain recombines TRBV29-1 with TRBJ1-3; D is perhaps TRBD1 (5 bases). The germline gives CDR1 SQVTM, CDR2 ANQGSEA. V shed 5 bases and J shed 7 bases, with 15 bases lying between them. The CDR3 sequence is 13 residues long. The CDR3 nucleotides read TGCAGCGTTATCCAGGGTGTCCCCAACACCATATATTTT. This encodes CSVIQGVPNTIYF.

This clone was seen a single time. CDR3 sequence: CASSPVIKRGPNYNEQFF. For the CDR3, the DNA is TGTGCCAGCAGCCCCGTCATTAAAAGGGGTCCCAACTACAATGAGCAGTTCTTC. This chain uses TRBV9 with TRBJ2-1; tentatively, D is TRBD1 (5 bases). The CDR3 contains 18 residues. Trimming removed 4 bases from V and 3 bases from J, with 23 bases in between. Germline lookup yields CDR1 SGDLS and CDR2 YYNGEE.

The chain employs TRBV19 and TRBJ2-1; D is undetermined. The CDR3 is made up of 13 amino acids. Germline loops: CDR1 LNHDA, CDR2 SQIVND (reference sequence). V lost 6 bases, J lost 3 bases, and 9 bases lay in between. CDR3 amino acids: CASSLDIYNEQFF. The CDR3 DNA sequence: TGTGCCAGTAGCCTTGACATCTACAATGAGCAGTTCTTC.

In this sample, this clone turned up once. The chain carries TRBV5-8 and TRBJ1-6; D is possibly TRBD1 (5 bases). The CDR3 spans 17 residues. Trimming shortened V by 0 bases and J by 2 bases, and 12 bases separated the two germline ends. Germline CDR1 SGHTS, CDR2 YDEGEE. CDR3 nucleotides: TGTGCCAGCAGCTTGGTCGCAGGGATCACCTATAATTCACCCCTCCACTTT. It codes for CASSLVAGITYNSPLHF.

This chain uses TRBV29-1 with TRBJ2-1; 9 bases map to TRBD1. Losses at the gene ends were 3 bases for V and 5 bases for J; bases not matched to a gene: 2. The CDR3 has 13 residues. Germline CDR1 and CDR2: SQVTM and ANQGSEA. The CDR3 region has the DNA TGCAGCGTTGAGAGGGACAGGGACAATGAGCAGTTCTTC. It is translated as CSVERDRDNEQFF.

This chain uses TRBV19 with TRBJ1-4; the D gene is possibly TRBD1 (5 bases). V was shortened by 5 bases and J by 8 bases, with 15 bases between the two germline ends. CDR3 size: 14 residues. Germline CDR1 LNHDA, CDR2 SQIVND (reference sequence). The DNA of the CDR3 is TGTGCCAGTAGTGAGGGGCAGGGAGGCGAAAAACTGTTTTTT. As protein: CASSEGQGGEKLFF. Full variable domain (rest looked up from reference TRBV19 and TRBJ1-4): DGGITQSPKYLFRKEGQNVTLSCEQNLNHDAMYWYRQDPGQGLRLIYYSQIVNDFQKGDIAEGYSVSREKKESFPLTVTSAQKNPTAFYLCASSEGQGGEKLFFGSGTQLSVL.

V is TRBV4-1 and J is TRBJ2-5; 7 positions agree with TRBD2. The germline gives CDR1 MGHRA, CDR2 YSYEKL. Trimming cost V 3 bases and J 2 bases; bases outside gene matches: 6. This CDR3 comprises 15 residues. The CDR3 DNA follows: TGCGCCAGCAGCCATGACCAGGGAGGGCAAGAGACCCAGTACTTC. It is translated as CASSHDQGGQETQYF.

The chain joins TRBV23-1 to TRBJ1-1, with D unresolved. TRBV23-1 is given ORF status, its function remaining uncertain. Trimming cost V 3 bases and J 0 bases, with 11 bases left between them. The CDR3 is made up of 15 amino acids. CDR3 coding DNA: TGCGCCAGCAGTCAGGCCGGAGGGATGAACACTGAAGCTTTCTTT. This translates into CASSQAGGMNTEAFF.

This clone was found once. J is TRBJ1-1 and V is TRBV29-1; tentative D call: TRBD1 (5 bases). CDR3 size: 13 residues. The germline gives CDR1 SQVTM, CDR2 ANQGSEA. The germline V and J ends were trimmed by 8 bases and 1 base, with 14 bases remaining between them. As DNA, the CDR3 is TGCAGCTCCAGGACAACTACGAACACTGAAGCTTTCTTT. Translation: CSSRTTTNTEAFF.

The rearrangement links TRBV7-9 to TRBJ2-3, with 11 nucleotides matching TRBD2. The germline V gene encodes CDR1 SEHNR and CDR2 FQNEAQ (reference sequence). The CDR3 spans 17 residues. With 5 bases clipped from V and 3 bases from J, the junction kept 10 bases outside the gene matches. Here the CDR3 reads CASSTGLAVIVTDTQYF. The CDR3 DNA reads TGTGCCAGCAGCACGGGACTAGCGGTCATTGTAACAGATACGCAGTATTTT.

The CDR3 is CASSHGTNTFGNQPQHF. Here the CDR3 DNA reads TGTGCCAGCAGTCACGGGACTAACACTTTCGGGAATCAGCCCCAGCATTTT. The chain is built from TRBV28 and TRBJ1-5; possibly TRBD1 for D (5 bases). Trimming stripped 5 bases from V and 4 bases from J, with 21 bases between. The CDR3 contains 17 residues. In germline, CDR1 is MDHEN, CDR2 SYDVKM. The full variable domain, in which reference TRBV28 and TRBJ1-5 provide the parts outside the CDR3, is DVKVTQSSRYLVKRTGEKVFLECVQDMDHENMFWYRQDPGLGLRLIYFSYDVKMKEKGDIPEGYSVSREKKERFSLILESASTNQTSMYLCASSHGTNTFGNQPQHFGDGTRLSIL.